This T cell receptor beta chain was captured by sequencing in a study of T cell responses to AZD1222 COVID-19 vaccine. General observations from the study: Baseline serostatus was positive in only a handful of AZD1222 recipients. In a largely white British group with more females than males, clonal diversity was possibly underestimated.

The CDR3 length is 15 residues. Germline V gives CDR1 SNHLY, CDR2 FYNNEI. V was pared by 7 bases and J by 6 bases, with 12 bases of the junction left unmatched. Only in-frame clones appear in the TCRdb table, and some are missing; sequencing was by immunoSEQ multiplex PCR. Counted here are roughly 150,000 clones, 85% to 95% occurring once; the ten biggest clones make up around 1.3%. As for this clone: As yet, its antigen is unknown.

The specimen was peripheral blood, collected on day 0 of AZD1222 vaccination. The source of this sequence is an adult in good health. The chain has TRBV2 and TRBJ1-5, with 7 bases lining up with TRBD1. In nucleotides, the CDR3 is TGTGCCAGCAAAGCCGACAGGGTCGGTCTTCAGCCCCAGCATTTT. It codes for CASKADRVGLQPQHF.